The entry below gives a single T cell receptor beta chain sequence along with its context. The source of the sample is a study of blood T cell repertoires in COVID-19. As for the study in general: Some COVID-19 samples were acute and others convalescent; all came from the United States, Italy and Spain. Nucleic acid was either cDNA or gDNA, and it came from T cells, B-cell-depleted T cells, or PBMCs.

Per the original data handling: Cell counts per sample came from amplifying reference gene primers. Generated by immunoSEQ multiplex PCR, the TCRdb table keeps only in-frame clones and is missing some. That table is the source of V, J and clone size, and D and trimming were worked out from the DNA. This sample has 60,000 to 90,000 clones; 84% occur once, and the top ten carry 20% to 25%. The V gene lost 0 bases and the J gene lost 7 bases, with 12 bases spanning the gap. The CDR3 spans 14 residues. Germline V gene lookup returns CDR1 MGHRA and CDR2 YSYEKL. V usage is TRBV4-1 and J usage is TRBJ1-2; tentative D call: TRBD1 (5 bases). This sequence was found in a woman between 50 and 59 years old with acute or convalescent COVID-19. The sequencing sample was made of peripheral blood. In nucleotides, the CDR3 is TGCGCCAGCAGCCAAGATAAGGGGATCACTGGCTACACCTTC. Protein sequence: CASSQDKGITGYTF.